This T cell receptor beta chain was recovered during a study of blood T cell repertoires in COVID-19. Assay used: immunoSEQ multiplex PCR; TCRdb lists only in-frame clones, some missing. The repertoire holds about 130,000 clones, with roughly four fifths as singletons. This CDR3 comprises 13 residues. The V gene lost 3 bases and the J gene lost 7 bases, with 10 bases spanning the gap. Per the germline V gene, CDR1 is SEHNR and CDR2 is FQNEAQ (reference sequence). Participants were aged 18 to 89 years, lived in about two dozen US areas, and enrolled virtually. Input material: PBMCs or T cells enriched from blood (not recorded which). The sequence derives from a man aged 30 to 39 who had recovered from COVID-19. The rearrangement uses TRBV7-9 and TRBJ2-1; no clear D. CDR3 DNA: TGTGCCAGCAGCTTCCCGACTGTTAATGAGCAGTTCTTC. Its translation: CASSFPTVNEQFF.